A single sample is the source of the 17 T cell receptor beta chains below, sequenced in a study of multiple sclerosis patients with progressive multifocal leukoencephalopathy. Method: immunoSEQ multiplex PCR; TCRdb's copy keeps in-frame clones and lacks some. The sample has about 30,000 clones, almost 90% seen once; the top ten hold approximately 1.4%. Sample time point: approximately 11 months of natalizumab therapy. This sample comprised PBMCs, obtained from a patient treated with natalizumab. The receptors here all came from a human donor with multiple sclerosis.

The V and J genes are TRBV30 and TRBJ1-6, with TRBD1 matching 10 bases. With 0 bases clipped from V and 8 bases from J, the junction kept 7 bases outside the gene matches. The CDR3 has 16 residues. Per the germline V gene, CDR1 is GTSNPN and CDR2 is SVGIG (reference sequence). The CDR3 DNA reads as TGTGCCTGGAGTGTATGGGGACAGGGGAGGGATTCACCCCTCCACTTT. It codes for CAWSVWGQGRDSPLHF.

This chain joins TRBV7-3 and TRBJ1-1, with 9 bases matching TRBD1. The CDR3 is 17 residues long. Germline CDR1 reads SGHTA; CDR2 reads FQGTGA. V lost 2 bases to trimming and J lost 4 bases; unmatched junction nucleotides: 11. CDR3 in DNA: TGTGCCAGCAGCTTACTTCCTACAGGGGGCGGAGGCACTGAAGCTTTCTTT. Residues: CASSLLPTGGGGTEAFF.

The chain joins TRBV4-2 to TRBJ2-7; D perhaps matches TRBD1 (5 bases). The CDR3 has 17 residues. Between the trimmed V and J ends, which lost 0 bases and 4 bases, there was a span of 19 bases. CDR1 LGHNA and CDR2 YNFKEQ come from the germline V gene. The CDR3 DNA sequence: TGTGCCAGCAGCCAAGATCCGCCGGCCCAGGGTCCTTACGAGCAGTACTTC. As protein: CASSQDPPAQGPYEQYF.

The chain is built from TRBV27 and TRBJ1-2; D is unclear. This CDR3 is built from 15 residues. V lost 1 base to trimming and J lost 2 bases, with 11 bases between them. Per germline, CDR1 MNHEY and CDR2 SMNVEV (reference sequence). CDR3 bases: TGTGCCAGCAGTTTATATCCCGGCGACAACTATGGCTACACCTTC. This codes for CASSLYPGDNYGYTF.

The chain employs TRBV5-1 and TRBJ1-2, with 8 bases aligning to TRBD1. The ends lost 0 bases at V and 6 bases at J; junction bases unmatched: 7. The CDR3 has 15 residues. CDR1 and CDR2 (germline): SGHRS, YFSETQ. The CDR3 region has the DNA TGCGCCAGCAGCTTGGCGGACAGGGATAGCAATGGCTACACCTTC. Translating gives CASSLADRDSNGYTF.

The V and J genes are TRBV4-1 and TRBJ2-1; 9 bases are a match to TRBD2. Germline CDR1 reads MGHRA; CDR2 reads YSYEKL. After removal of 0 bases from V and 4 bases from J, the junction contained 16 bases not matched to a gene. The CDR3 runs 20 residues. Written as DNA, the CDR3 is TGCGCCAGCAGCCAAGATATCCCGCGGGGGGGCTACTCACTTTACAATGAGCAGTTCTTC. Translating it yields CASSQDIPRGGYSLYNEQFF.

The V and J genes are TRBV5-6 and TRBJ1-5, with a weak D call TRBD1 (6 bases). Looked up from germline, CDR1 is SGHDT and CDR2 is YYEEEE. The CDR3 consists of 15 residues. Trimming removed 0 bases at V and 5 bases at J, with 12 bases between. CDR3 protein: CASSLALAGDQPQHF. Here the CDR3 DNA reads TGTGCCAGCAGCTTGGCCCTGGCAGGGGATCAGCCCCAGCATTTT.

V is TRBV11-3 and J is TRBJ1-5, with D perhaps TRBD1 (6 bases). V was pared by 2 bases and J by 5 bases, with 22 bases between. The CDR3 has 18 residues. Germline values: CDR1 SGHNT, CDR2 YENEEA. CDR3 protein: CASSLRLSKSRGHQPQHF. In DNA form, the CDR3 reads TGTGCCAGCAGCTTAAGACTTTCCAAATCCAGGGGACATCAGCCCCAGCATTTT.

The chain recombines TRBV7-9 with TRBJ2-1; possibly TRBD1 or TRBD2 for D (5 bases each). The CDR3 is 13 amino acids. Germline V gene lookup returns CDR1 SEHNR and CDR2 FQNEAQ (reference sequence). Trimming removed 3 bases at V and 13 bases at J, with 16 bases between. The CDR3 reads CASSFGTDKGQFF. CDR3 sequence (DNA): TGTGCCAGCAGCTTCGGGACCGACAAGGGTCAGTTCTTC.

The chain couples TRBV29-1 to TRBJ2-3, with 8 nucleotides matching TRBD2. The CDR3 is 15 residues long. After removal of 7 bases from V and 6 bases from J, the junction contained 15 bases not matched to a gene. The V gene's germline CDR1 is SQVTM and CDR2 ANQGSEA. CDR3 DNA sequence: TGCAGCGCTGAGAGGTTCGCGGGGGGTTTGGATACGCAGTATTTT. It is translated as CSAERFAGGLDTQYF.

The chain combines TRBV28 with TRBJ2-4, with 15 nucleotides matching TRBD2. Trimming at V came to 6 bases and at J to 7 bases, leaving 4 bases not matched to a gene. This CDR3 is 15 amino acids long. The germline V gene has CDR1 MDHEN and CDR2 SYDVKM. The CDR3 is CASSGLAGGLNIQYF. CDR3 sequence (DNA): TGTGCCAGCAGCGGACTAGCGGGGGGGCTGAACATTCAGTACTTC.

The chain uses TRBV7-2 and TRBJ1-1; no firm D call. Germline V gene lookup returns CDR1 SGHTA and CDR2 FQGNSA. V was cut by 1 base and J by 4 bases, with 13 bases left in between. The CDR3 loop spans 15 amino acids. CDR3 sequence: CASSLEVRLGTEAFF. Written as DNA, the CDR3 is TGTGCCAGCAGCTTAGAAGTTCGATTGGGCACTGAAGCTTTCTTT. Supplemented by reference TRBV7-2 and TRBJ1-1, the full variable domain reads GAGVSQSPSNKVTEKGKDVELRCDPISGHTALYWYRQSLGQGLEFLIYFQGNSAPDKSGLPSDRFSAERTGGSVSTLTIQRTQQEDSAVYLCASSLEVRLGTEAFFGQGTRLTVV.

The V call is TRBV7-9, the J call TRBJ2-7; D is ambiguous. The V and J ends lost 3 bases and 2 bases respectively, with 5 bases between them. The CDR3 runs 12 residues. Germline lookup yields CDR1 SEHNR and CDR2 FQNEAQ (reference sequence). In DNA, the CDR3 is TGTGCCAGCAGCTTTCGGCCCTACGAGCAGTACTTC. The encoded protein is CASSFRPYEQYF.

The rearrangement links TRBV5-1 to TRBJ2-3; 7 nucleotides align to TRBD2. The CDR3 is 13 residues long. Trimming removed 6 bases from V and 5 bases from J; junction bases left unmatched: 6. The germline V gene has CDR1 SGHRS and CDR2 YFSETQ. This chain's CDR3 is CASNLGGRDTQYF. DNA of the CDR3: TGCGCCAGCAACCTGGGAGGGCGAGATACGCAGTATTTT.

The rearrangement joins TRBV30 to TRBJ2-1, with TRBD2 identical over 8 bases. Germline CDR1 reads GTSNPN; CDR2 reads SVGIG (reference sequence). CDR3 size: 13 residues. V shed 8 bases, J shed 7 bases, and the junction held 10 bases outside the gene matches. The CDR3 sequence: CALGRGGRNEQFF. The CDR3 DNA sequence: TGTGCCCTGGGGCGCGGGGGGAGGAATGAGCAGTTCTTC. Based on the CDR3 plus reference TRBV30 and TRBJ2-1, the full variable domain is SQTIHQWPATLVQPVGSPLSLECTVEGTSNPNLYWYRQAAGRGLQLLFYSVGIGQISSEVPQNLSASRPQDRQFILSSKKLLLSDSGFYLCALGRGGRNEQFFGPGTRLTVL.

The chain links TRBV18 to TRBJ2-3, with TRBD2 identical over 9 bases. With V trimmed by 3 bases and J by 4 bases, 8 bases remained unmatched. CDR1 is KGHSH and CDR2 is LQKENI in the germline V gene. This CDR3 region has 16 residues. CDR3: CASSPPLGGGADTQYF. CDR3 in DNA: TGTGCCAGCTCACCCCCTTTGGGCGGGGGGGCAGATACGCAGTATTTT.

The chain couples TRBV5-1 to TRBJ2-6; the D is unclear. V lost 2 bases and J 0 bases, leaving 9 bases between the germline ends. CDR3 length: 16 amino acids. Per germline, CDR1 SGHRS and CDR2 YFSETQ. The CDR3 sequence is CASSFPARSGANVLTF. The DNA for the CDR3 is TGCGCCAGCAGCTTTCCAGCCCGCTCTGGGGCCAACGTCCTGACTTTC. The entire variable domain, with the rest obtained from reference TRBV5-1 and TRBJ2-6, is as follows: KAGVTQTPRYLIKTRGQQVTLSCSPISGHRSVSWYQQTPGQGLQFLFEYFSETQRNKGNFPGRFSGRQFSNSRSEMNVSTLELGDSALYLCASSFPARSGANVLTFGAGSRLTVL.